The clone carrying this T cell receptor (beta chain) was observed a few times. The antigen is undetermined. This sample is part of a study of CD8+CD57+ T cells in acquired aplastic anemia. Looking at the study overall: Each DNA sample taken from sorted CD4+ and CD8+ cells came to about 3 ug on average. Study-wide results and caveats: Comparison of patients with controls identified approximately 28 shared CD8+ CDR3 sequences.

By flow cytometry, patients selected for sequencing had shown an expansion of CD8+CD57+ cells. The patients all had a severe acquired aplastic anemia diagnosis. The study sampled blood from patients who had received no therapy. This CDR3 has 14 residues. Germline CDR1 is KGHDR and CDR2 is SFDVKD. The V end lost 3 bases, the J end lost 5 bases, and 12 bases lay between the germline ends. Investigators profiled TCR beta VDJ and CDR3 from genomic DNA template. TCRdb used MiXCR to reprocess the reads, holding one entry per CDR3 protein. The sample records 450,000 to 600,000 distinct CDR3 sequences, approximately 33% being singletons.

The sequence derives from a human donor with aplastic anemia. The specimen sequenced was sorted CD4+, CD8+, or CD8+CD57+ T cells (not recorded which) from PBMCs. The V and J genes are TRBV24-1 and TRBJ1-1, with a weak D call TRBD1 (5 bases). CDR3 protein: CATSDPGKGTEAFF. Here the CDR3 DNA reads TGTGCCACCAGTGATCCAGGGAAGGGGACTGAAGCTTTCTTT.